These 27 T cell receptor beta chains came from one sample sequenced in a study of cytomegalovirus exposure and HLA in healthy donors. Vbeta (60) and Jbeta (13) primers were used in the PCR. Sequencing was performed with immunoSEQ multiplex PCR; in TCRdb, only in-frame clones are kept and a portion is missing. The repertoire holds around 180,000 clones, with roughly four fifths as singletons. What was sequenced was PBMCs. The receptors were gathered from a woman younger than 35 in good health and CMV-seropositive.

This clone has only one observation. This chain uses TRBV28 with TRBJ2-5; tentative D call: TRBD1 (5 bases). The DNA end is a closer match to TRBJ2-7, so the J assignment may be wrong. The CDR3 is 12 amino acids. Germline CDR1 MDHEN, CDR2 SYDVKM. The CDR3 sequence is CASSLWDTEQYF. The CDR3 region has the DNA TGTGCCAGCAGTTTATGGGACACCGAGCAGTACTTC.

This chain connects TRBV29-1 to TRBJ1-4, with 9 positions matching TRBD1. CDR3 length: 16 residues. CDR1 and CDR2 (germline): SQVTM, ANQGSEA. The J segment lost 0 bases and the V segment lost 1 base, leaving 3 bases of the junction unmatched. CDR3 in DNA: TGCAGCGTTGAAGCCGACAGGGGGGCAACTAATGAAAAACTGTTTTTT. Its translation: CSVEADRGATNEKLFF.

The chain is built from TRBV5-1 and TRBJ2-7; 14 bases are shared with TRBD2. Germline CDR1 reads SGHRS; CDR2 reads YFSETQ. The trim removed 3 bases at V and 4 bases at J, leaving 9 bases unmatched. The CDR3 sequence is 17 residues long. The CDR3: CASSWGLAGVDTYEQYF. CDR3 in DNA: TGCGCCAGCAGCTGGGGACTAGCGGGGGTTGATACTTACGAGCAGTACTTC.

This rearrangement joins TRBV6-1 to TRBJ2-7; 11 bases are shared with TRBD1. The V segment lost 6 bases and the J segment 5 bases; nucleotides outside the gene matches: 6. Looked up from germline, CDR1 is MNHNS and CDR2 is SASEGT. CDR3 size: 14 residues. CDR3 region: CASRNRDRGDEQYV. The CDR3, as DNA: TGTGCCAGCAGGAACCGGGACAGGGGGGACGAGCAGTACGTC.

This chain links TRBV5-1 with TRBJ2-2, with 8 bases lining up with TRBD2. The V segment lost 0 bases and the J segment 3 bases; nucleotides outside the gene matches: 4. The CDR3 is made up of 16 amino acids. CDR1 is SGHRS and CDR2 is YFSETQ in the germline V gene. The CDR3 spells CASSLAGGLDTGELFF. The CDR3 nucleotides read TGCGCCAGCAGCTTGGCGGGGGGGCTGGACACCGGGGAGCTGTTTTTT.

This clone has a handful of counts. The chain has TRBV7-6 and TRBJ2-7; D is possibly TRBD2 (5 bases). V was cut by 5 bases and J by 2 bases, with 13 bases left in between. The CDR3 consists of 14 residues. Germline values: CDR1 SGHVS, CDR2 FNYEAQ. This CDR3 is CASSPNPGTYEQYF. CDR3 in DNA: TGTGCCAGCAGCCCCAACCCCGGGACCTACGAGCAGTACTTC.

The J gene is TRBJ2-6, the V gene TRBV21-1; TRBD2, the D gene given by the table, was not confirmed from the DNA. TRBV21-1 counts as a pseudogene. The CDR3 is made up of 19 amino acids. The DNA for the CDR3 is TGTGCCAGCAGCACTAGAGGTTCCGGGTCACCTAAGGGGGCCAACGTCCTGACTTTC. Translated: CASSTRGSGSPKGANVLTF.

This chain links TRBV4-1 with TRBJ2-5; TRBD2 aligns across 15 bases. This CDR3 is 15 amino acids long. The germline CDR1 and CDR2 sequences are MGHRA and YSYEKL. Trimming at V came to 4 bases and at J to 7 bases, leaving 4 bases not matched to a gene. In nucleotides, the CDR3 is TGCGCCAGCAGCCCCGGGACTAGCGGGGGGCGGACCCAGTACTTC. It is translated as CASSPGTSGGRTQYF.

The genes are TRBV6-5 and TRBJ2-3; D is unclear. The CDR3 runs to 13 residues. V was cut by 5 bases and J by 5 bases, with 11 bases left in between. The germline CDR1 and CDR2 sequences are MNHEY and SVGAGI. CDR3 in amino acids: CASSTGNLDTQYF. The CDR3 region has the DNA TGTGCCAGCAGTACTGGTAACCTAGATACGCAGTATTTT.

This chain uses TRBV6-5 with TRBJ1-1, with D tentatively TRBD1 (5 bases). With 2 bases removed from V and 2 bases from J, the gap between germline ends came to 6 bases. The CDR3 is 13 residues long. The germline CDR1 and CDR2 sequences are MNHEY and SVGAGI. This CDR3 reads CASSYQGNTEAFF. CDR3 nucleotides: TGTGCCAGCAGTTACCAGGGTAACACTGAAGCTTTCTTT.

Here the CDR3 DNA reads TGTGCCAGCAGCTTAAAAGGGGGACCGGGTGACACTGAAGCTTTCTTT. This gives the protein CASSLKGGPGDTEAFF. The rearrangement joins TRBV7-3 to TRBJ1-1, with TRBD1 as a possible D gene (6 bases). Germline CDR1 and CDR2: SGHTA and FQGTGA. This CDR3 contains 16 residues. Trimming left V 1 base short and J 3 bases short, with 15 bases between. The whole variable domain, filled in from reference TRBV7-3 and TRBJ1-1, reads GAGVSQTPSNKVTEKGKYVELRCDPISGHTALYWYRQSLGQGPEFLIYFQGTGAADDSGLPNDRFFAVRPEGSVSTLKIQRTERGDSAVYLCASSLKGGPGDTEAFFGQGTRLTVV.

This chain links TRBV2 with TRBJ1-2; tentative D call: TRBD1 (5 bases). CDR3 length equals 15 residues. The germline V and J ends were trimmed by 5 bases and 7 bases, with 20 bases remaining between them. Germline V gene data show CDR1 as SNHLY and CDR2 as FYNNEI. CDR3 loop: CASSPRRTSARGYTF. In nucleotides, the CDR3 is TGTGCCAGCAGTCCGCGACGGACATCAGCGCGTGGCTACACCTTC.

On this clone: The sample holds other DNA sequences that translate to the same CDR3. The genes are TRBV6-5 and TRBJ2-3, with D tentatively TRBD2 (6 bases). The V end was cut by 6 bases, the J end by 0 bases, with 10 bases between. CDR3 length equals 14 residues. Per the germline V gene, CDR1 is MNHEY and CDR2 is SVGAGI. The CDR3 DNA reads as TGTGCCAGCAGACCTGGACTAAGCACAGATACGCAGTATTTT. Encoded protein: CASRPGLSTDTQYF.

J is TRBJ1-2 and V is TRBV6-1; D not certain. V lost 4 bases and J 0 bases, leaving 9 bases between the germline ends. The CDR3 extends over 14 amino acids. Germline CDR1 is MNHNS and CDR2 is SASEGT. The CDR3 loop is CASSVGEANYGYTF. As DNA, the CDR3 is TGTGCCAGCAGTGTAGGTGAGGCTAACTATGGCTACACCTTC.

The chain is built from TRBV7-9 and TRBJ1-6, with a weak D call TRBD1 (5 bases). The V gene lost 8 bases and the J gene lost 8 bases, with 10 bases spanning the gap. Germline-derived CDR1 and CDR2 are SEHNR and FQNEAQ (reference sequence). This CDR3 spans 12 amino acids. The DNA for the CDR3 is TGTGCCAGCCGGGGGGGGGATTCACCCCTCCACTTT. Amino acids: CASRGGDSPLHF.

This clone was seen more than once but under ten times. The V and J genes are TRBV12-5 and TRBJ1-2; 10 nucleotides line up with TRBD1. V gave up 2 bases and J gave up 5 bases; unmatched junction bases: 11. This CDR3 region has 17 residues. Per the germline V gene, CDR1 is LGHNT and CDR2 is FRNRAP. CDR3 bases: TGTGCTAGTGGTTTGTCCGGACAGGGGGGATGGGCATATGGCTACACCTTC. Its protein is CASGLSGQGGWAYGYTF.

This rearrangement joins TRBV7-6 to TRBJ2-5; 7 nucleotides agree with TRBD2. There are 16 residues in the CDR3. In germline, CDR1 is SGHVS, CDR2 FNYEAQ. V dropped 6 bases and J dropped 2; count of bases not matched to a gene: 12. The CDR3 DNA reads TGTGCCAGCAGTCCCAGGTCGAGCGGGGCACAAGAGACCCAGTACTTC. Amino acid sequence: CASSPRSSGAQETQYF.

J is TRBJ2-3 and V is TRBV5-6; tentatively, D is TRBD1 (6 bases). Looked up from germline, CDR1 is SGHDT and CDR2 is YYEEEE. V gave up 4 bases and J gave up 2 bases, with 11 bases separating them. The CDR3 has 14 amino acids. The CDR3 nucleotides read TGTGCCAGCAGCCTGACAGGATCCACAGATACGCAGTATTTT. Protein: CASSLTGSTDTQYF.

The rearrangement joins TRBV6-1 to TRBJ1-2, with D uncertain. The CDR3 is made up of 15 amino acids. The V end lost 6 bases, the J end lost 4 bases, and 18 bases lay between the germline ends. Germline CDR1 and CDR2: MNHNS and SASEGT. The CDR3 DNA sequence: TGTGCCAGCAGAGAGAGGCAAGTGAATATCTATGGCTACACCTTC. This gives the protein CASRERQVNIYGYTF.

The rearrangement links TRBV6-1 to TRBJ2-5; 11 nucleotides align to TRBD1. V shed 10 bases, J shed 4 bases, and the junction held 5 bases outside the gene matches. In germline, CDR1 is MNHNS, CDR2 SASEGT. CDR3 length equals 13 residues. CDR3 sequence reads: CATEGQGVETQYF. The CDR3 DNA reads TGTGCCACCGAGGGACAGGGGGTAGAGACCCAGTACTTC.

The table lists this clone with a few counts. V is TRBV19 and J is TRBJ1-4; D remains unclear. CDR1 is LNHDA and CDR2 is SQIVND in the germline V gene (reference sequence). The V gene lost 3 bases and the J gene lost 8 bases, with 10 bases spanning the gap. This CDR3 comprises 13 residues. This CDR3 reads CASSIGVGEKLFF. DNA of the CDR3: TGTGCCAGTAGTATCGGGGTTGGGGAAAAACTGTTTTTT.

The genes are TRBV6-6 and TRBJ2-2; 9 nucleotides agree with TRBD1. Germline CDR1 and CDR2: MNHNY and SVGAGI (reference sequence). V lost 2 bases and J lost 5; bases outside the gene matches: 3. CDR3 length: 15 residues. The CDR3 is CASSYGTGRTGELFF. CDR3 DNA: TGTGCCAGCAGTTACGGGACAGGGCGTACCGGGGAGCTGTTTTTT.

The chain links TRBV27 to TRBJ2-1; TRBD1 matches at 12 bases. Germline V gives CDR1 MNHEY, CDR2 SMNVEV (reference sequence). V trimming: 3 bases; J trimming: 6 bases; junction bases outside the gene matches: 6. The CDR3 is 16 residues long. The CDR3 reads CASSFSRGQGANEQFF. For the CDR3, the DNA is TGTGCCAGCAGTTTTTCGAGGGGACAGGGGGCCAATGAGCAGTTCTTC.

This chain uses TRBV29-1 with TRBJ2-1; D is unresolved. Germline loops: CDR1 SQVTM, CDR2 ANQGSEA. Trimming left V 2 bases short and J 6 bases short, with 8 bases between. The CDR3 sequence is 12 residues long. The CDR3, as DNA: TGCAGCGTTGAAACTATCCTCAATGAGCAGTTCTTC. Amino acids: CSVETILNEQFF.

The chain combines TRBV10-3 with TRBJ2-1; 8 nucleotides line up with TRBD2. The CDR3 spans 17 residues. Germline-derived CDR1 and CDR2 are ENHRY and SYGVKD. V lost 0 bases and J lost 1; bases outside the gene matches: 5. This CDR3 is CAISESAAGGSYNEQFF. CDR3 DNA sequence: TGTGCCATCAGTGAGTCGGCGGCGGGGGGATCCTACAATGAGCAGTTCTTC.

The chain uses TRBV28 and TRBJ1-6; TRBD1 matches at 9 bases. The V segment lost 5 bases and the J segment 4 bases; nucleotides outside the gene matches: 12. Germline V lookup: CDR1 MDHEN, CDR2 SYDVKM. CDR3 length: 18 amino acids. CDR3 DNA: TGTGCCAGCAGTCCCAGCCGGACAGGGGAATATTATAATTCACCCCTCCACTTT. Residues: CASSPSRTGEYYNSPLHF.

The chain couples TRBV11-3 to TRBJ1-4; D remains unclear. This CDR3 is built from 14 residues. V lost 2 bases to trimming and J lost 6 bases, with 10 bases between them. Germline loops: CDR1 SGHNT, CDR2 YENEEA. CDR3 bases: TGTGCCAGCAGCTTACATAATCAGGATGAAAAACTGTTTTTT. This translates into CASSLHNQDEKLFF.